This TCR beta chain was sequenced during a study of T cells in Graves' hyperthyroidism and ophthalmopathy. RNA transcripts gave rise to amplified TCR beta CDR3 regions. TCR CDR3 underwent first-round RT-PCR with the HTBI primer set. TCRdb reprocessed the multiplex PCR reads via MiXCR and lists one record per CDR3 protein. The repertoire holds fewer than 550,000 distinct CDR3 sequences, with approximately 24% as singletons. The study's findings and limits: Within blood appeared most thyroid clonotypes that had expanded above 0.001.

This clonotype was seen repeatedly, ten times or more. Its antigen is not identified. The germline CDR1 and CDR2 sequences are LGHDT and YNNKEL (reference sequence). V shed 1 base and J shed 4 bases, with 10 bases lying between them. The CDR3 consists of 14 residues. Out of over 9 ml of fresh peripheral blood came the PBMCs. This receptor was identified in a woman in her twenties or thirties with Graves' ophthalmopathy. The genes are TRBV3-1 and TRBJ1-1; D might be TRBD1 (6 bases). The sequenced material came from blood. The CDR3 loop is CASSQGARGTEAFF. CDR3 DNA sequence: TGTGCCAGCAGCCAAGGGGCCAGGGGCACTGAAGCTTTCTTT.